The entry that follows covers one T cell receptor beta chain sequence. In the original workflow: Amplification of reference gene primers was used by the study to estimate nucleated cell counts. Sequencing used immunoSEQ multiplex PCR; TCRdb keeps in-frame clones, though not all of them. The V and J calls and clone size were taken over from that table, and D and trimming were inferred from the DNA. The sample includes a few hundred thousand clones, roughly 83% of them seen just once. The data originate from a study of blood T cell repertoires in COVID-19. Study overall: Italy, Spain and the United States were the sources of the convalescent and acute COVID-19 samples. Sources were T cells, B-cell-depleted T cells, or PBMCs; the material itself was cDNA or gDNA.

Trimming took 4 bases from V and 4 from J, leaving 21 bases between them. Germline V gene sequence: CDR1 SGHKS, CDR2 YYEKEE (reference sequence). The CDR3 spans 17 residues. The chain combines TRBV5-5 with TRBJ1-5; tentatively, D is TRBD1 (6 bases). Material for sequencing was peripheral blood. This TCR came from a man older than 75 with acute or convalescent COVID-19. The CDR3 is CASSRQGGYSPNQPQHF. Here the CDR3 DNA reads TGTGCCAGCAGCCGTCAAGGGGGATACAGCCCGAATCAGCCCCAGCATTTT.